This TCR beta chain was documented in a study of shared clonotypes between healthy human individuals. Findings of the study overall: Compared with clonotypes that all four donors shared, non-shared clonotypes had lower generation probabilities. An effect of sequencing depth on clonotype sharing among donors was expected. It was the few donors that limited the genetic and exposure-history diversity represented.

V was cut by 3 bases and J by 6 bases, with 12 bases left in between. The V gene's germline CDR1 is SGHTA and CDR2 FQGNSA. This CDR3 comprises 13 residues. Details on this clone: Its cognate antigen is unknown.

Assay used: immunoSEQ multiplex PCR; TCRdb lists only in-frame clones, some missing. The sample has 2 million to 2.5 million clones; approximately 94% are singletons. This TCR derives from a man aged 18 to 29 in good health. The sample consisted of naive CD4+ T cells sorted from blood. Subset: CD45RA+ positively selected. This chain links TRBV7-2 with TRBJ2-7; D not certain. CDR3 coding DNA: TGTGCCAGCAGCTTCCCGGGCCTGGGCGAGCAGTACTTC. Encoded protein: CASSFPGLGEQYF.